This TCR beta chain was retrieved from a study of T cell responses to AZD1222 COVID-19 vaccine. The CDR3 length is 14 residues. V was pared by 0 bases and J by 2 bases, with 8 bases between. From germline, CDR1 is SEHNR and CDR2 FQNEAQ (reference sequence). Profiling relied on immunoSEQ multiplex PCR, and the TCRdb table lists in-frame clones only, not all of them. Of 160,000 or so clones detected, about 91% appear once; the ten largest clones hold 4% to 5.5%. This specimen was peripheral blood, taken on day 0 of AZD1222 vaccination. This TCR was recovered from an adult in good health. The chain carries TRBV7-9 and TRBJ2-7; D is undetermined. The CDR3 here is CASSLARNTYEQYF. CDR3 nucleotides: TGTGCCAGCAGCTTAGCCAGGAACACCTACGAGCAGTACTTC.